Presented here are 30 T cell receptor beta chains from one specimen sequenced in a study of blood T cell repertoires in COVID-19. The table came from immunoSEQ multiplex PCR; TCRdb's copy has only in-frame clones and leaves some out. The repertoire includes approximately 310,000 clones, over 75% of them detected once, and under 2.5% sits in the top ten. Material for sequencing was PBMCs or T cells enriched from blood (not recorded which). These receptors came from a man aged 30-40 years who had recovered from COVID-19.

The CDR3 DNA is TGTGCCAGCAGCACAGATACCGGGGAGCTGTTTTTT. The encoded protein is CASSTDTGELFF. This chain links TRBV12-3 or TRBV12-4 with TRBJ2-2; the D is unclear. V lost 6 bases to trimming and J lost 5 bases, with 7 bases between them. The CDR3 has 12 amino acids.

Note on this clone: This same CDR3 is encoded by further DNA sequences in the sample. The chain uses TRBV28 and TRBJ2-1, with D hard to call. CDR3 length: 12 amino acids. The germline CDR1 and CDR2 sequences are MDHEN and SYDVKM. With 6 bases removed from V and 0 bases from J, the gap between germline ends came to 3 bases. This CDR3 is CASSLSYNEQFF. The CDR3 DNA reads as TGTGCCAGCAGCCTCTCCTACAATGAGCAGTTCTTC.

The chain uses TRBV5-1 and TRBJ2-5; 9 positions agree with TRBD1. CDR3 size: 16 residues. Germline lookup yields CDR1 SGHRS and CDR2 YFSETQ. Germline trimming cut 0 bases from V and 2 bases from J; bases unmatched to any gene: 5. CDR3 sequence (DNA): TGCGCCAGCAGCTTGGGGGGGACAGGGCGGCAAGAGACCCAGTACTTC. This encodes CASSLGGTGRQETQYF.

The sample holds a few counts of this clone. This chain joins TRBV7-3 and TRBJ2-1, with D tentatively TRBD2 (6 bases). Germline CDR1 SGHTA, CDR2 FQGTGA. The CDR3 spans 16 residues. Trimming removed 5 bases from V and 6 bases from J, with 20 bases in between. CDR3 sequence (DNA): TGTGCCAGCAGCCCATCATTGGGGGGAGGCCGCAATGAGCAGTTCTTC. Translation: CASSPSLGGGRNEQFF.

This clone was counted between two and nine times. The chain joins TRBV2 to TRBJ2-7, with 11 bases fitting TRBD1. CDR1 and CDR2 from the germline V gene are SNHLY and FYNNEI. V dropped 5 bases and J dropped 3; count of bases not matched to a gene: 9. The CDR3 covers 16 residues. Here the CDR3 DNA reads TGTGCCAGCAGTCCACAACCCGGGACAGGGGGCTACGAGCAGTACTTC. It encodes CASSPQPGTGGYEQYF.

The chain is built from TRBV7-9 and TRBJ2-5, with D tentatively TRBD2 (6 bases). The CDR3 covers 16 residues. The germline CDR1 and CDR2 sequences are SEHNR and FQNEAQ (reference sequence). The V end was cut by 7 bases, the J end by 2 bases, with 20 bases between. The CDR3 sequence is CASNPRSGGGQETQYF. As DNA, the CDR3 is TGTGCCAGCAACCCCAGAAGCGGTGGGGGGCAAGAGACCCAGTACTTC.

This clone has just a few counts. The V call is TRBV3-1 (or the pseudogene TRBV3-2), the J call TRBJ1-1; 10 positions agree with TRBD1. Per the germline V gene, CDR1 is LGHDT and CDR2 is YNNKEL (reference sequence). This CDR3 has 14 amino acids. The junction had 4 bases not matched to a gene; V was cut back by 4 bases and J by 5 bases. The chain's CDR3 is CASSPGTGVTEAFF. The CDR3, as DNA: TGTGCCAGCAGCCCCGGGACAGGGGTTACTGAAGCTTTCTTT.

The chain couples TRBV2 to TRBJ2-7; a weak D match, TRBD1 (6 bases). Trimming removed 1 base from V and 6 bases from J, with 13 bases in between. The CDR3 runs 14 residues. Looked up from germline, CDR1 is SNHLY and CDR2 is FYNNEI. The CDR3 coding sequence is TGTGCCAGCAGTGAAGTGGACAGCCCCTCCGAGCAGTACTTC. This encodes CASSEVDSPSEQYF.

The V and J genes are TRBV5-4 and TRBJ1-2, with a weak D call TRBD1 (6 bases). This CDR3 is 16 amino acids long. CDR1 SGHNT and CDR2 YYREEE come from the germline V gene (reference sequence). V lost 4 bases and J 5 bases, leaving 21 bases between the germline ends. The CDR3 DNA sequence: TGTGCCAGCAGCCCTACGACAGGAACCGGGTCTTATGGCTACACCTTC. This codes for CASSPTTGTGSYGYTF. Together with reference TRBV5-4 and TRBJ1-2, the CDR3 gives the full variable domain: ETGVTQSPTHLIKTRGQQVTLRCSSQSGHNTVSWYQQALGQGPQFIFQYYREEENGRGNFPPRFSGLQFPNYSSELNVNALELDDSALYLCASSPTTGTGSYGYTFGSGTRLTVV.

V gene TRBV4-2 combines with J gene TRBJ2-7, with 9 bases matching TRBD1. Trimming took 3 bases from V and 2 from J; bases not matched to a gene: 2. CDR1 is LGHNA and CDR2 is YNFKEQ in the germline V gene. This CDR3 has 14 residues. CDR3 nucleotides: TGTGCCAGCAGCCAGGGACAGGGAGCCTACGAGCAGTACTTC. It specifies CASSQGQGAYEQYF.

CDR3 coding DNA: TGTGCCAGCAGCTTGGGTGTCTTTGACAGGGCTCCCTACGAGCAGTACTTC. Translating gives CASSLGVFDRAPYEQYF. The chain combines TRBV5-6 with TRBJ2-7; TRBD1 matches at 7 bases. CDR3 length equals 17 residues. From germline, CDR1 is SGHDT and CDR2 YYEEEE. V dropped 0 bases and J dropped 2; count of bases not matched to a gene: 11.

V and J are TRBV19 and TRBJ1-1; TRBD1 matches 9 bases. The CDR3 length is 18 residues. Trimming at V came to 6 bases and at J to 0 bases, leaving 14 bases not matched to a gene. CDR1 and CDR2 (germline): LNHDA, SQIVND (reference sequence). CDR3 sequence: CASSFVWPGQGVNTEAFF. As DNA, the CDR3 is TGTGCCAGTAGCTTCGTCTGGCCGGGACAGGGTGTGAACACTGAAGCTTTCTTT.

This sequence joins TRBV7-9 and TRBJ1-4, with D tentatively TRBD1 (5 bases). The ends were cut back, 0 bases at V and 5 bases at J, with 13 bases in the middle. This CDR3 has 16 amino acids. The germline V gene encodes CDR1 SEHNR and CDR2 FQNEAQ (reference sequence). The CDR3 nucleotides are TGTGCCAGCAGCTTAGCGACGGGACTCTCGAATGAAAAACTGTTTTTT. It yields the protein CASSLATGLSNEKLFF.

This chain links TRBV6-4 with TRBJ1-6; D not resolved. Germline loops: CDR1 MRHNA, CDR2 SNTAGT. The CDR3 consists of 14 residues. The V gene lost 2 bases and the J gene lost 5 bases, with 7 bases spanning the gap. CDR3 sequence reads: CASSDRRDNSPLHF. As DNA, the CDR3 is TGTGCCAGCAGTGACCGACGGGATAATTCACCCCTCCACTTT.

The gene calls are TRBV9 and TRBJ2-7, with 9 bases identical to TRBD1. The CDR3 extends over 15 amino acids. Per the germline V gene, CDR1 is SGDLS and CDR2 is YYNGEE. With V trimmed by 3 bases and J by 5 bases, 9 bases remained unmatched. This chain's CDR3 is CASSAGQGIGDEQYF. The CDR3 nucleotides read TGTGCCAGCAGCGCCGGACAGGGGATTGGAGACGAGCAGTACTTC.

This clone was observed a single time. V is TRBV27 and J is TRBJ1-1; TRBD1 agrees at 7 bases. CDR3 length equals 14 residues. J lost 4 bases, V lost 6 bases, and 8 bases had no gene match. CDR1 and CDR2 (germline): MNHEY, SMNVEV (reference sequence). The CDR3 region is CASSDYQGGTEAFF. CDR3 nucleotide sequence: TGTGCCAGCAGCGATTATCAGGGGGGCACTGAAGCTTTCTTT.

The chain links TRBV27 to TRBJ2-7, with D tentatively TRBD1 (5 bases). V was shortened by 5 bases and J by 3 bases, with 14 bases between the two germline ends. Germline CDR1 reads MNHEY; CDR2 reads SMNVEV (reference sequence). This CDR3 region has 14 residues. CDR3 nucleotide sequence: TGTGCCAGCAGTCCCCAAGGGGTAATCTACGAGCAGTACTTC. Its translation is CASSPQGVIYEQYF.

The table lists this clone with a count of one. This chain joins TRBV7-9 and TRBJ2-7; tentatively, D is TRBD1 (5 bases). In germline, CDR1 is SEHNR, CDR2 FQNEAQ (reference sequence). The V end lost 1 base, the J end lost 6 bases, and 16 bases lay between the germline ends. CDR3 length: 15 residues. The CDR3 DNA is TGTGCCAGCAGCTTAGTCGGCAGGGATCGTGGCGAGCAGTACTTC. Protein sequence: CASSLVGRDRGEQYF.

V and J are TRBV5-1 and TRBJ2-1; a weak D match, TRBD2 (7 bases). The length of the CDR3 is 14 residues. Germline V gene lookup returns CDR1 SGHRS and CDR2 YFSETQ. Trimming took off 0 bases at V and 8 bases at J, with 12 bases between the two ends. In DNA, the CDR3 is TGCGCCAGCAGCTTGGCCGGGGGGCGGGATGAGCAGTTCTTC. Translating gives CASSLAGGRDEQFF. The full variable domain, completed using reference TRBV5-1 and TRBJ2-1, is KAGVTQTPRYLIKTRGQQVTLSCSPISGHRSVSWYQQTPGQGLQFLFEYFSETQRNKGNFPGRFSGRQFSNSRSEMNVSTLELGDSALYLCASSLAGGRDEQFFGPGTRLTVL.

The chain couples TRBV7-2 to TRBJ1-6; 8 nucleotides agree with TRBD1. The CDR3 is 14 residues long. In germline, CDR1 is SGHTA, CDR2 FQGNSA. V lost 0 bases, J lost 9 bases, and 1 base stayed unmatched. CDR3 bases: TGTGCCAGCAGCTTAGCGGGACAGGCTTCACCCCTCCACTTT. Its protein product is CASSLAGQASPLHF.

The CDR3 sequence: CASRQEMSVTEAFF. The CDR3 DNA follows: TGCGCCAGCAGACAGGAGATGAGCGTCACTGAAGCTTTCTTT. This sequence joins TRBV5-1 and TRBJ1-1; tentatively, D is TRBD1 (5 bases). V shed 5 bases and J shed 4 bases, with 15 bases lying between them. This CDR3 is built from 14 residues. Germline CDR1 SGHRS, CDR2 YFSETQ. The full variable domain, with the rest looked up from reference TRBV5-1 and TRBJ1-1, is KAGVTQTPRYLIKTRGQQVTLSCSPISGHRSVSWYQQTPGQGLQFLFEYFSETQRNKGNFPGRFSGRQFSNSRSEMNVSTLELGDSALYLCASRQEMSVTEAFFGQGTRLTVV.

The J gene is TRBJ2-1, the V gene TRBV6-6; 8 bases align to TRBD1. This CDR3 spans 16 amino acids. V trimming: 5 bases; J trimming: 4 bases; junction bases outside the gene matches: 10. The germline CDR1 and CDR2 sequences are MNHNY and SVGAGI (reference sequence). The CDR3 spells CASSRSRGPIYNEQFF. In DNA, the CDR3 is TGTGCCAGCAGTCGATCCAGGGGGCCTATATACAATGAGCAGTTCTTC.

The genes are TRBV27 and TRBJ1-2, with TRBD1 identical over 9 bases. Looked up from germline, CDR1 is MNHEY and CDR2 is SMNVEV (reference sequence). J lost 5 bases, V lost 5 bases, and 12 bases had no gene match. The CDR3 contains 16 residues. CDR3 loop: CASSAKGQGAPYGYTF. The CDR3 nucleotides are TGTGCCAGCAGTGCCAAGGGACAGGGCGCCCCTTATGGCTACACCTTC.

The J gene is TRBJ2-7, the V gene TRBV2, with 10 nucleotides matching TRBD2. The length of the CDR3 is 15 residues. Germline CDR1 SNHLY, CDR2 FYNNEI. V dropped 0 bases and J dropped 10; count of bases not matched to a gene: 9. The chain's CDR3 is CASSEARRGLADQYF. As DNA, the CDR3 is TGTGCCAGCAGTGAAGCGAGAAGAGGACTAGCGGACCAGTACTTC.

The rearrangement uses TRBV4-3 and TRBJ2-7; possible D gene TRBD2, 5 bases. Germline-derived CDR1 and CDR2 are LGHNA and YSLEER. V lost 2 bases and J lost 4, with 15 bases in between. The length of the CDR3 is 15 residues. The CDR3 DNA reads TGCGCCAGCAGCCAACGTACTAGGAGCCCTTACGAGCAGTACTTC. It specifies CASSQRTRSPYEQYF.

The V gene is TRBV11-2, the J gene TRBJ1-1; 8 bases align to TRBD1. The CDR3 consists of 15 residues. Looked up from germline, CDR1 is SGHAT and CDR2 is FQNNGV. After removal of 5 bases from V and 0 bases from J, the junction contained 5 bases not matched to a gene. CDR3 amino acids: CASSIGQGLNTEAFF. The CDR3 DNA reads TGTGCCAGCAGCATCGGACAGGGACTGAACACTGAAGCTTTCTTT. The complete variable domain, with remaining parts taken from reference TRBV11-2 and TRBJ1-1, reads EAGVAQSPRYKIIEKRQSVAFWCNPISGHATLYWYQQILGQGPKLLIQFQNNGVVDDSQLPKDRFSAERLKGVDSTLKIQPAKLEDSAVYLCASSIGQGLNTEAFFGQGTRLTVV.

V and J are TRBV2 and TRBJ1-1; 11 bases align to TRBD1. The CDR3 sequence is 15 residues long. Unmatched junction bases numbered 8, after V lost 7 bases and J lost 4 bases. Germline values: CDR1 SNHLY, CDR2 FYNNEI. CDR3 nucleotides: TGTGCCAGCACTGCAAATGGACAGGGGGCCACTGAAGCTTTCTTT. The encoded protein is CASTANGQGATEAFF.

The chain links TRBV4-1 to TRBJ1-5; D uncertain. The V and J ends lost 1 base and 2 bases respectively, with 6 bases between them. The CDR3 is made up of 14 amino acids. Per the germline V gene, CDR1 is MGHRA and CDR2 is YSYEKL. The CDR3 coding sequence is TGCGCCAGCAGCCAAGGGACTGGCAATCAGCCCCAGCATTTT. It is translated as CASSQGTGNQPQHF.

V gene TRBV30 combines with J gene TRBJ1-1; no definite D call. This CDR3 contains 13 residues. Germline V lookup: CDR1 GTSNPN, CDR2 SVGIG (reference sequence). V was shortened by 0 bases and J by 3 bases, with 8 bases between the two germline ends. In DNA, the CDR3 is TGTGCCTGGAGTGTAGAGAGCTACACTGAAGCTTTCTTT. It translates to CAWSVESYTEAFF.

The genes are TRBV6-5 and TRBJ2-7; 7 bases are shared with TRBD2. This CDR3 is 15 amino acids long. The V gene's germline CDR1 is MNHEY and CDR2 SVGAGI. The V segment lost 5 bases and the J segment 2 bases; nucleotides outside the gene matches: 9. As DNA, the CDR3 is TGTGCCAGCAGTCGGGGAGGGGATTGGACCTACGAGCAGTACTTC. It codes for CASSRGGDWTYEQYF.